These T cell receptor beta chains were read from a single sample in a study of cytomegalovirus exposure and HLA in healthy donors. The data were produced by immunoSEQ multiplex PCR, yet TCRdb's version contains in-frame clones alone and is incomplete. The table includes 80,000 to 95,000 clones, about 68% detected once. Material for sequencing was PBMCs. Receptor source: a human donor in good health. Each CDR3 is given with its conserved first and last residue. A D gene is named only where the DNA matches it firmly. Rows may omit the clone size; those that give it use once, few, many or a size class.

j_call: TRBJ1-5
v_call: TRBV19
d_call: TRBD1
clone_size: .
cdr3_aa: CASSSGQADQPQHF
cdr3_nt: TGTGCCAGTAGCTCGGGACAGGCGGATCAGCCCCAGCATTTT

j_call: TRBJ1-2
v_call: TRBV9
d_call: .
clone_size: once
cdr3_aa: CASSVDQFFNYGYTF
cdr3_nt: TGTGCCAGCAGCGTAGATCAGTTTTTTAACTATGGCTACACCTTC

j_call: TRBJ2-5
v_call: TRBV5-1
d_call: TRBD2
clone_size: .
cdr3_aa: CASSLGLAGGEETQYF
cdr3_nt: TGCGCCAGCAGCTTGGGGCTAGCGGGGGGAGAAGAGACCCAGTACTTC

j_call: TRBJ2-2
v_call: TRBV14
d_call: .
clone_size: .
cdr3_aa: CASSQSRTNTGELFF
cdr3_nt: TGTGCCAGCAGCCAATCCAGAACGAACACCGGGGAGCTGTTTTTT

j_call: TRBJ1-2
v_call: TRBV5-6
d_call: TRBD1
clone_size: once
cdr3_aa: CASSPGTGAMGYGYTF
cdr3_nt: TGTGCCAGCAGCCCCGGGACAGGGGCTATGGGCTATGGCTACACCTTC

j_call: TRBJ1-6
v_call: TRBV6-5
d_call: .
clone_size: few
cdr3_aa: CASSSGPGDSPLHF
cdr3_nt: TGTGCCAGCAGTTCGGGTCCGGGGGATTCACCCCTCCACTTT

j_call: TRBJ1-3
v_call: TRBV4-3
d_call: .
clone_size: .
cdr3_aa: CASSQDATGFGNTIYF
cdr3_nt: TGCGCCAGCAGCCAAGATGCTACCGGGTTTGGAAACACCATATATTTT

j_call: TRBJ1-1
v_call: TRBV9
d_call: .
clone_size: .
cdr3_aa: CASSVGGTANTEAFF
cdr3_nt: TGTGCCAGCAGCGTAGGCGGGACGGCGAACACTGAAGCTTTCTTT

j_call: TRBJ1-2
v_call: TRBV6-5
d_call: .
clone_size: .
cdr3_aa: CASSRSGLYGYTF
cdr3_nt: TGTGCCAGCAGTAGATCAGGGCTCTATGGCTACACCTTC

j_call: TRBJ2-1
v_call: TRBV11-2
d_call: TRBD2
clone_size: .
cdr3_aa: CASSLGTLAGGPGEQFF
cdr3_nt: TGTGCCAGCAGCTTAGGGACACTAGCGGGGGGGCCCGGTGAGCAGTTCTTC

j_call: TRBJ1-1
v_call: TRBV9
d_call: .
clone_size: .
cdr3_aa: CASSSNTGQGEYLHTEAFF
cdr3_nt: TGTGCCAGCAGCTCAAATACCGGGCAGGGCGAATATCTGCACACTGAAGCTTTCTTT

j_call: TRBJ2-7
v_call: TRBV10-3
d_call: TRBD2
clone_size: .
cdr3_aa: CAISPLAGASSYEQYF
cdr3_nt: TGTGCCATCAGCCCACTAGCGGGGGCCTCCTCCTACGAGCAGTACTTC

j_call: TRBJ1-6
v_call: TRBV7-2
d_call: TRBD1
clone_size: .
cdr3_aa: CASSSHFRQGYNSPLHF
cdr3_nt: TGTGCCAGCAGCTCCCACTTCCGACAGGGGTATAATTCACCCCTCCACTTT

j_call: TRBJ1-1
v_call: TRBV11-3
d_call: .
clone_size: few
cdr3_aa: CASSSTGGNTEAFF
cdr3_nt: TGTGCCAGCAGCTCGACAGGCGGCAACACTGAAGCTTTCTTT

j_call: TRBJ2-7
v_call: TRBV5-5
d_call: .
clone_size: .
cdr3_aa: CASQVSQATYEQYF
cdr3_nt: TGTGCCAGCCAAGTAAGCCAAGCCACCTACGAGCAGTACTTC

j_call: TRBJ2-2
v_call: TRBV5-1
d_call: TRBD2
clone_size: .
cdr3_aa: CASSYLAGGNTGELFF
cdr3_nt: TGCGCCAGCAGCTATCTAGCGGGGGGGAACACCGGGGAGCTGTTTTTT

j_call: TRBJ2-2
v_call: TRBV6-1
d_call: TRBD2
clone_size: .
cdr3_aa: CASYLAGGRPGELFF
cdr3_nt: TGTGCCAGCTACCTAGCGGGGGGACGACCCGGGGAGCTGTTTTTT

j_call: TRBJ1-2
v_call: TRBV9
d_call: TRBD1
clone_size: .
cdr3_aa: CASSARQGGRIYGYTF
cdr3_nt: TGTGCCAGCAGCGCTCGACAGGGCGGAAGGATCTATGGCTACACCTTC

j_call: TRBJ2-3
v_call: TRBV7-3
d_call: .
clone_size: .
cdr3_aa: CASSLRGGADTQYF
cdr3_nt: TGTGCCAGCAGCTTAAGAGGGGGGGCAGATACGCAGTATTTT

j_call: TRBJ2-1
v_call: TRBV27
d_call: .
clone_size: .
cdr3_aa: CASSDFGGSSYNEQFF
cdr3_nt: TGTGCCAGCAGCGATTTTGGGGGCAGCTCCTACAATGAGCAGTTCTTC

j_call: TRBJ2-7
v_call: TRBV4-3
d_call: TRBD1
clone_size: .
cdr3_aa: CASSQSQGAFHEQYF
cdr3_nt: TGCGCCAGCAGCCAGTCACAGGGGGCGTTCCACGAGCAGTACTTC

j_call: TRBJ2-2
v_call: TRBV7-2
d_call: .
clone_size: .
cdr3_aa: CASSLLILPRGELFF
cdr3_nt: TGTGCCAGCAGCTTACTAATACTTCCACGCGGGGAGCTGTTTTTT

j_call: TRBJ1-2
v_call: TRBV5-1
d_call: .
clone_size: .
cdr3_aa: CASSLSFAGSVGYTF
cdr3_nt: TGCGCCAGCAGCTTAAGCTTCGCCGGGTCGGTCGGCTACACCTTC

j_call: TRBJ2-3
v_call: TRBV5-1
d_call: .
clone_size: .
cdr3_aa: CASSLEQPSSTDTQYF
cdr3_nt: TGCGCCAGCAGCTTGGAACAGCCCTCTAGCACAGATACGCAGTATTTT

j_call: TRBJ2-7
v_call: TRBV6-5
d_call: .
clone_size: .
cdr3_aa: CASSPRVRYEQYF
cdr3_nt: TGTGCCAGCAGCCCCAGGGTCCGCTACGAGCAGTACTTC

j_call: TRBJ2-1
v_call: TRBV11-3
d_call: .
clone_size: .
cdr3_aa: CASSSRQVSYNEQFF
cdr3_nt: TGTGCCAGCAGCTCGCGACAGGTCTCCTACAATGAGCAGTTCTTC

j_call: TRBJ1-2
v_call: TRBV6-1
d_call: .
clone_size: few
cdr3_aa: CASSESVGLYGYTF
cdr3_nt: TGTGCCAGCAGTGAATCTGTTGGGCTCTATGGCTACACCTTC

j_call: TRBJ1-1
v_call: TRBV19
d_call: .
clone_size: .
cdr3_aa: CASKELAGPMNTEAFF
cdr3_nt: TGTGCCAGTAAAGAACTGGCAGGGCCTATGAACACTGAAGCTTTCTTT

j_call: TRBJ2-5
v_call: TRBV11-3
d_call: TRBD1
clone_size: .
cdr3_aa: CASSLGRGLYQETQYF
cdr3_nt: TGTGCCAGCAGCTTGGGCAGGGGGCTTTACCAAGAGACCCAGTACTTC

j_call: TRBJ2-7
v_call: TRBV7-9
d_call: .
clone_size: .
cdr3_aa: CASSPSVDRSEQYF
cdr3_nt: TGTGCCAGCAGTCCGAGCGTAGACAGGTCCGAGCAGTACTTC

j_call: TRBJ1-1
v_call: TRBV11-2
d_call: .
clone_size: .
cdr3_aa: CASRPPRGRVTEAFF
cdr3_nt: TGTGCCAGCAGACCACCCCGCGGCAGGGTGACTGAAGCTTTCTTT

j_call: TRBJ2-7
v_call: TRBV5-5
d_call: .
clone_size: .
cdr3_aa: CASSAVLRQGPFEQYF
cdr3_nt: TGTGCCAGCAGCGCCGTCCTGAGGCAGGGGCCATTCGAGCAGTACTTC

j_call: TRBJ1-4
v_call: TRBV7-9
d_call: .
clone_size: .
cdr3_aa: CASSPKGVEKLFF
cdr3_nt: TGTGCCAGCAGCCCAAAGGGGGTTGAAAAACTGTTTTTT

j_call: TRBJ1-1
v_call: TRBV7-2
d_call: .
clone_size: few
cdr3_aa: CASSGRGFTEAFF
cdr3_nt: TGTGCCAGCAGCGGCAGGGGTTTCACTGAAGCTTTCTTT

j_call: TRBJ1-4
v_call: TRBV4-3
d_call: .
clone_size: .
cdr3_aa: CASSQGASDGEKLFF
cdr3_nt: TGCGCCAGCAGCCAAGGGGCATCGGATGGTGAAAAACTGTTTTTT

j_call: TRBJ1-1
v_call: TRBV4-1
d_call: TRBD1
clone_size: .
cdr3_aa: CASSPLGHRGPIMNTEAFF
cdr3_nt: TGCGCCAGCAGCCCCTTGGGACACAGGGGCCCCATTATGAACACTGAAGCTTTCTTT

j_call: TRBJ2-1
v_call: TRBV5-1
d_call: .
clone_size: .
cdr3_aa: CASSSGGHEQFF
cdr3_nt: TGCGCCAGCAGCTCGGGGGGCCATGAGCAGTTCTTC

j_call: TRBJ2-3
v_call: TRBV6-1
d_call: TRBD1
clone_size: .
cdr3_aa: CASSDTTGARPRSTDTQYF
cdr3_nt: TGTGCCAGCAGTGACACGACAGGGGCCCGCCCTCGAAGCACAGATACGCAGTATTTT

j_call: TRBJ1-2
v_call: TRBV15
d_call: .
clone_size: .
cdr3_aa: CATGGGYGYTF
cdr3_nt: TGTGCCACCGGGGGGGGCTATGGCTACACCTTC

j_call: TRBJ2-2
v_call: TRBV10-3
d_call: TRBD1
clone_size: once
cdr3_aa: CAISERQGAGELFF
cdr3_nt: TGTGCCATCAGTGAGAGACAGGGGGCCGGGGAGCTGTTTTTT

j_call: TRBJ2-1
v_call: TRBV7-2
d_call: TRBD1
clone_size: once
cdr3_aa: CASTPQGALDNEQFF
cdr3_nt: TGTGCCAGCACCCCTCAGGGGGCGTTGGACAATGAGCAGTTCTTC

j_call: TRBJ2-2
v_call: TRBV30
d_call: .
clone_size: .
cdr3_aa: CAWSGTGGLFF
cdr3_nt: TGTGCCTGGAGCGGCACCGGGGGGCTGTTTTTT

j_call: TRBJ1-6
v_call: TRBV7-2
d_call: .
clone_size: .
cdr3_aa: CASRPASSYNSPLHF
cdr3_nt: TGTGCCAGCAGACCAGCTAGCTCCTATAATTCACCCCTCCACTTT

j_call: TRBJ2-7
v_call: TRBV23-1
d_call: .
clone_size: .
cdr3_aa: CASSLGRSDRRGGYEQYF
cdr3_nt: TGCGCCAGCAGCCTGGGGCGGTCGGACCGGCGGGGAGGCTACGAGCAGTACTTC

j_call: TRBJ1-3
v_call: TRBV4-3
d_call: .
clone_size: few
cdr3_aa: CASSQSGNTIYF
cdr3_nt: TGCGCCAGCAGCCAATCGGGAAACACCATATATTTT

j_call: TRBJ1-5
v_call: TRBV6-1
d_call: TRBD1
clone_size: .
cdr3_aa: CASSFRQGNQPQHF
cdr3_nt: TGTGCCAGCAGTTTCCGACAGGGAAATCAGCCCCAGCATTTT

j_call: TRBJ2-1
v_call: TRBV10-3
d_call: TRBD2
clone_size: .
cdr3_aa: CAISREAGGHQMSYNEQFF
cdr3_nt: TGTGCCATCAGTCGCGAAGCGGGGGGGCATCAAATGTCGTACAATGAGCAGTTCTTC

j_call: TRBJ2-2
v_call: TRBV19
d_call: TRBD2
clone_size: few
cdr3_aa: CASSRTRAGELFF
cdr3_nt: TGTGCCAGTAGTAGGACTAGGGCCGGGGAGCTGTTTTTT

j_call: TRBJ2-2
v_call: TRBV18
d_call: .
clone_size: .
cdr3_aa: CASSPQSASNTGELFF
cdr3_nt: TGTGCCAGCTCACCACAATCGGCTAGCAATACCGGGGAGCTGTTTTTT